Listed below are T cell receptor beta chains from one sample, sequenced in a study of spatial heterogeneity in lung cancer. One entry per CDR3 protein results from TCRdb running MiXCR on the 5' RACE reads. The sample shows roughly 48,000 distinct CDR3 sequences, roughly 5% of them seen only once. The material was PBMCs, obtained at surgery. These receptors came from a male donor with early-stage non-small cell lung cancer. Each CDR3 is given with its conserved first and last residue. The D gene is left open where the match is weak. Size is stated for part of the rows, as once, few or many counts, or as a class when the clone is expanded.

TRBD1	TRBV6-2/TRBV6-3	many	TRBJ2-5	TGTGCCAGCAGTTACATTGACAGGGATCAAGAGACCCAGTACTTC	CASSYIDRDQETQYF
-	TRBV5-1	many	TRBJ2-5	TGCGCCACCAAGAAAGGGCCCCAAGAGACCCAGTACTTC	CATKKGPQETQYF
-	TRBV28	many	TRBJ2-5	TGTGCCAGCAGGCCGGTGGGCGGAGAGACCCAGTACTTC	CASRPVGGETQYF
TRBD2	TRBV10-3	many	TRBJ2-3	TGTGCCATCAGTGCTCACATCGATCGACTAGCGGGAGATTTGGGCACAGATACGCAGTATTTT	CAISAHIDRLAGDLGTDTQYF
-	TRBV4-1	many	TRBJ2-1	TGCGCCAGCAGCCAGGCTGGGGTTGAGCAGTTCTTC	CASSQAGVEQFF
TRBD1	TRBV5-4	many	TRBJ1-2	TGTGCCAGCAGACCCGACAGGGGCCTCTATGGCTACACCTTC	CASRPDRGLYGYTF
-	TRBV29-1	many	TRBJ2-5	TGCAGCGTTGAGAGGGCGGGGCGGGAGACCCAGTACTTC	CSVERAGRETQYF
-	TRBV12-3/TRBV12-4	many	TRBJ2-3	TGTGCCAGCAGCTTGCAACCCGCCGATACGCAGTATTTT	CASSLQPADTQYF
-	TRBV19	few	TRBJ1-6	TGTGCCAGTAGTTCCCGGACAACCCCGGGGAATTCACCCCTCCACTTT	CASSSRTTPGNSPLHF
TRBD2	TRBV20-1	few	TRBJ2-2	TGCAGTGCTAACATTTATACTAGCGGACGGACCGGGGAGCTGTTTTTT	CSANIYTSGRTGELFF
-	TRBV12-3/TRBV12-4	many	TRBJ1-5	TGTGCCAGCAGTCGGACATCAAGCAATCAGCCCCAGCATTTT	CASSRTSSNQPQHF
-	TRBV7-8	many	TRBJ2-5	TGTGCCAGCAGCTTAGCCCTCACAGGGAGCCAAGAGACCCAGTACTTC	CASSLALTGSQETQYF
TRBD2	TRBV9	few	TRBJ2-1	TGTGCCAGCAGCGTAGCGGGGAGGGGATATGAGCAGTTCTTC	CASSVAGRGYEQFF
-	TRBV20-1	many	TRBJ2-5	TGCAGTGCTAGAGATCCAAGGTTGGTCGAGACCCAGTACTTC	CSARDPRLVETQYF
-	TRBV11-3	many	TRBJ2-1	TGTGCCAGCAGCTTACCGGCGGGCCCCCAGTTCTTC	CASSLPAGPQFF
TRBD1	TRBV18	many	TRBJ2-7	TGTGCCAGCTCACTGGGACAGAGCTCCTACGAGCAGTACTTC	CASSLGQSSYEQYF
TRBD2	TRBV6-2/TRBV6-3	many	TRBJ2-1	TGTGCCAGCTATACTAGCGGGATCAACAATGAGCAGTTCTTC	CASYTSGINNEQFF
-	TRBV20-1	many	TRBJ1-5	TGCAGTGCCAAACAGGGCAATCAGCCCCAGCATTTT	CSAKQGNQPQHF
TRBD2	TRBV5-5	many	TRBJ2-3	TGTGCCAGCAGCCTCCCGACTAGCGGGGACTTGGATTCCACAGATACGCAGTATTTT	CASSLPTSGDLDSTDTQYF
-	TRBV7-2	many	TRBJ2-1	TGTGCCAGCAGCAAGACAGTTCCTCGTGAGCAGTTCTTC	CASSKTVPREQFF
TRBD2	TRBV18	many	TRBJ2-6	TGTGCCAGCTCACCTAGCGGGAATTCAGGGGCCAACGTCCTGACTTTC	CASSPSGNSGANVLTF
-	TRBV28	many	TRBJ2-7	TGTGCCAGCAGTCGGGGTCTCTCCTACGAGCAGTACTTC	CASSRGLSYEQYF
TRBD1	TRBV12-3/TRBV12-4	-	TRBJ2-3	TGTGCCAGCAGCCCCGGACAGGGTGGAAGCACAGATACGCAGTATTTT	CASSPGQGGSTDTQYF
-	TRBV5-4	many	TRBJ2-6	TGTGCCAGCAGCTTGGACCTCTCTGGGGCCAACGTCCTGACTTTC	CASSLDLSGANVLTF
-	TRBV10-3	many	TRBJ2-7	TGTGCCATCACCGACAGGCTAAGCTCCTACGAGCAGTACTTC	CAITDRLSSYEQYF
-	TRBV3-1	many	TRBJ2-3	TGTGCCAGCAGCAACCGGGACCCAGATACGCAGTATTTT	CASSNRDPDTQYF
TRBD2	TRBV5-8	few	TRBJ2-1	TGTGCCAGCAGCTCCGGGACTAGCGGGGGATCCTTGGTGTTCTTC	CASSSGTSGGSLVFF
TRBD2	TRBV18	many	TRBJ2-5	TGTGCCAGCTCACTAAAAACCGGACTAGCCCAGCGGGAGACCCAGTACTTC	CASSLKTGLAQRETQYF
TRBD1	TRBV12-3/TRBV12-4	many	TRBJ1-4	TGTGCCAGCAGTTCGGGACAGGGAAAGGAAAAACTGTTTTTT	CASSSGQGKEKLFF
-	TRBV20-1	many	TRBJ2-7	TGCAGTGCTACAATTACCCCGCTTTACGAGCAGTACTTC	CSATITPLYEQYF
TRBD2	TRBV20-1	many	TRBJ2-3	TGCAGTGCCCCAGATCCCACTAGCGGGAGAAAAGATACGCAGTATTTT	CSAPDPTSGRKDTQYF
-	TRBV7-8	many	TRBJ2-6	TGTGCCAGCAGCTTAGTACCGGGTGCAGGGGCCAACGTCCTGACTTTC	CASSLVPGAGANVLTF